Below are 15 T cell receptor beta chains sequenced from a single sample in a study of T cell responses to AZD1222 COVID-19 vaccine. Using immunoSEQ multiplex PCR, the repertoire was profiled, and TCRdb retains in-frame clones only, with some absent. The sample lists approximately 140,000 clones; more than 90% were seen once. Sequences were derived from peripheral blood, sampled 28 days after the second AZD1222 dose. These receptors were obtained from an adult who received the AZD1222 COVID-19 vaccine.

The chain recombines TRBV9 with TRBJ2-7; D gene ambiguous. Germline CDR1 reads SGDLS; CDR2 reads YYNGEE. The V end lost 5 bases, the J end lost 6 bases, and 18 bases lay between the germline ends. The CDR3 has 14 residues. CDR3 amino acids: CASSPTYEATEQYF. The CDR3 bases are TGTGCCAGCAGTCCTACCTATGAGGCCACCGAGCAGTACTTC.

In its sample, this clone was seen a few times. The rearrangement joins TRBV12-3 or TRBV12-4 to TRBJ1-4; no clear D gene. This CDR3 spans 13 amino acids. V lost 6 bases and J 0 bases, leaving 5 bases between the germline ends. The CDR3 sequence: CASSFTTNEKLFF. The CDR3 region has the DNA TGTGCCAGCAGCTTTACAACTAATGAAAAACTGTTTTTT.

V is TRBV6-6 and J is TRBJ1-4; TRBD1 matches 8 bases. The CDR3 covers 15 residues. Germline lookup yields CDR1 MNHNY and CDR2 SVGAGI (reference sequence). The junction had 8 bases not matched to a gene; V was cut back by 5 bases and J by 6 bases. CDR3 sequence: CASSPPRGRDEKLFF. The CDR3 nucleotides read TGTGCCAGCAGTCCGCCCAGGGGGCGCGATGAAAAACTGTTTTTT.

This chain connects TRBV7-6 to TRBJ1-1; D is uncertain. With 1 base removed from V and 1 base from J, the gap between germline ends came to 10 bases. Germline V CDR1 and CDR2: SGHVS, FNYEAQ. The CDR3 has 15 amino acids. CDR3 loop: CASSLGGGKNTEAFF. CDR3 nucleotides: TGTGCCAGCAGCTTAGGGGGAGGGAAGAACACTGAAGCTTTCTTT.

The chain couples TRBV18 to TRBJ1-5; a weak D match, TRBD1 (5 bases). Germline V CDR1 and CDR2: KGHSH, LQKENI. The CDR3 is 15 amino acids. Trimming stripped 5 bases from V and 4 bases from J, with 15 bases between. This CDR3 is CASSSTQTANQPQHF. In nucleotides, the CDR3 is TGTGCCAGCTCATCTACCCAGACAGCTAATCAGCCCCAGCATTTT.

This chain joins TRBV11-2 and TRBJ1-1; tentatively, D is TRBD1 (5 bases). The CDR3 length is 15 residues. Trimming left V 4 bases short and J 0 bases short, with 12 bases between. The germline V gene encodes CDR1 SGHAT and CDR2 FQNNGV. CDR3 bases: TGTGCCAGCAGCTCTGGGAGGGGCCTGAACACTGAAGCTTTCTTT. This sequence encodes CASSSGRGLNTEAFF.

The V gene is TRBV5-6, the J gene TRBJ1-2; maybe TRBD1 (6 bases). The CDR3 totals 13 residues. Germline V CDR1 and CDR2: SGHDT, YYEEEE. V shed 6 bases and J shed 9 bases, with 18 bases lying between them. The CDR3 region is CASTLVEGTSYTF. The CDR3 DNA is TGTGCCAGCACCCTGGTGGAGGGGACAAGCTACACCTTC. Together with reference TRBV5-6 and TRBJ1-2, the CDR3 gives the full variable domain: DAGVTQSPTHLIKTRGQQVTLRCSPKSGHDTVSWYQQALGQGPQFIFQYYEEEERQRGNFPDRFSGHQFPNYSSELNVNALLLGDSALYLCASTLVEGTSYTFGSGTRLTVV.

The chain is built from TRBV6-1 and TRBJ1-2, with unresolved D. This CDR3 is 16 amino acids long. The germline V gene encodes CDR1 MNHNS and CDR2 SASEGT. V dropped 3 bases and J dropped 1 base, with 15 bases sitting between them. CDR3 nucleotides: TGTGCCAGCAGTGATGACCGATACCATCATAACTATGGCTACACCTTC. Translation gives CASSDDRYHHNYGYTF.

This chain joins TRBV3-1 (or the pseudogene TRBV3-2) and TRBJ2-2; D might be TRBD1 or TRBD2, each matching 5 bases. The length of the CDR3 is 14 residues. Germline CDR1 LGHDT, CDR2 YNNKEL (reference sequence). V lost 1 base, J lost 7 bases, and 10 bases lay in between. CDR3 in DNA: TGTGCCAGCAGCCAAGGTGGGGGTTTCGGGGAGCTGTTTTTT. The encoded protein is CASSQGGGFGELFF.

The gene calls are TRBV7-3 and TRBJ2-7, with D uncertain. The CDR3 consists of 13 residues. The germline V gene encodes CDR1 SGHTA and CDR2 FQGTGA. The CDR3 DNA reads as TGTGCCAGCAGCCTAACCGGTTCGTCCGAGCAGTACGTC. Amino acid sequence: CASSLTGSSEQYV.

V usage is TRBV2 and J usage is TRBJ2-3; possible D gene TRBD2, 5 bases. Trimming stripped 1 base from V and 0 bases from J, with 14 bases between. CDR3 size: 17 residues. Germline V CDR1 and CDR2: SNHLY, FYNNEI. CDR3 region: CASSEGEKGGSTDTQYF. Here the CDR3 DNA reads TGTGCCAGCAGTGAAGGGGAGAAAGGTGGGAGCACAGATACGCAGTATTTT. Variable domain in full (rest from reference TRBV2 and TRBJ2-3): EPEVTQTPSHQVTQMGQEVILRCVPISNHLYFYWYRQILGQKVEFLVSFYNNEISEKSEIFDDQFSVERPDGSNFTLKIRSTKLEDSAMYFCASSEGEKGGSTDTQYFGPGTRLTVL.

The CDR3 sequence is CASNSGGLETQYF. The DNA of the CDR3 is TGTGCCAGCAATAGCGGGGGGCTAGAGACCCAGTACTTC. The V and J genes are TRBV7-9 and TRBJ2-5; 10 nucleotides agree with TRBD2. CDR1 is SEHNR, CDR2 FQNEAQ, per germline (reference sequence). CDR3 length: 13 residues. The ends lost 7 bases at V and 4 bases at J; junction bases unmatched: 3.

This chain connects TRBV29-1 to TRBJ2-7, with D unclear. Germline-derived CDR1 and CDR2 are SQVTM and ANQGSEA. The CDR3 is 13 amino acids. Deletions cut 7 bases from V and 0 bases from J, with 13 bases between. DNA for the CDR3: TGCAGCGCTGCGGACCATTACTCCTACGAGCAGTACTTC. It is translated as CSAADHYSYEQYF.

The chain combines TRBV19 with TRBJ1-2; no definite D call. Germline CDR1 LNHDA, CDR2 SQIVND (reference sequence). With 9 bases removed from V and 2 bases from J, the gap between germline ends came to 13 bases. The CDR3 has 13 amino acids. CDR3 in amino acids: CASQSSANYGYTF. Written as DNA, the CDR3 is TGTGCCAGCCAGTCCTCAGCAAACTATGGCTACACCTTC.

J is TRBJ1-5 and V is TRBV30, with D possibly TRBD1 on 6 matching bases. Per the germline V gene, CDR1 is GTSNPN and CDR2 is SVGIG (reference sequence). The CDR3 length is 16 residues. The germline V and J ends were trimmed by 2 bases and 0 bases, with 14 bases remaining between them. The CDR3 nucleotides are TGTGCCTGGAGTTTAGGGGGGGCAGATAGCAATCAGCCCCAGCATTTT. This codes for CAWSLGGADSNQPQHF.